This T cell receptor (beta chain) was sequenced for a study of blood T cell repertoires in COVID-19. About the research overall: Nucleic acid was either cDNA or gDNA, and it came from T cells, B-cell-depleted T cells, or PBMCs.

TCRdb keeps only in-frame clones here, not all; method: immunoSEQ multiplex PCR. The sample has around 400,000 clones, roughly 90% seen once; the top ten hold about 0.83%. Germline CDR1 LGHNT, CDR2 FRNRAP. V was pared by 5 bases and J by 8 bases, with 9 bases of the junction left unmatched. The CDR3 is made up of 14 amino acids. Sequencing used PBMCs or T cells enriched from blood (not recorded which). The chain recombines TRBV12-5 with TRBJ2-1; 7 nucleotides line up with TRBD2. This TCR was recovered from a woman aged 40-49 years who had been exposed to COVID-19. The CDR3 here is CASGVRLASHEQFF. CDR3 in DNA: TGTGCTAGTGGTGTCCGACTAGCTAGCCATGAGCAGTTCTTC.